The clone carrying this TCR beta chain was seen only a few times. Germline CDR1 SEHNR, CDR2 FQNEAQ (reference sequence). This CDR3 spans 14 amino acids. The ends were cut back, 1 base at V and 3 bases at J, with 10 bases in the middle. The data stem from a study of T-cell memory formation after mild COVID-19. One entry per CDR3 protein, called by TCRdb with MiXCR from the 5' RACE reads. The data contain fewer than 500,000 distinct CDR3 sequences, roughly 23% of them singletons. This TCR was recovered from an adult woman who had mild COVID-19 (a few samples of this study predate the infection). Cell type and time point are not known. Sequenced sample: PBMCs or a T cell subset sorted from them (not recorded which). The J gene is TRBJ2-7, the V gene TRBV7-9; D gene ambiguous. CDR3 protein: CASSLERTHYEQYF. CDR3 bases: TGTGCCAGCAGCTTAGAACGTACACACTACGAGCAGTACTTC.